A selection of T cell receptor beta chains follows, all from one sample in a study of PD-1 blockade in mismatch repair-deficient tumors. Only in-frame clones appear in the TCRdb table, and some are missing; sequencing was by immunoSEQ multiplex PCR. Here the sample spans around 50,000 clones, roughly 82% being singletons. The sequencing used PBMCs, collected before pembrolizumab treatment. These receptors were obtained from an adult with mismatch repair-deficient cancer. CDR3s include the opening cysteine and the closing phenylalanine or tryptophan. Fields, in order: CDR3 DNA, CDR3 protein, D gene, V gene, J gene, clone size. A D gene is named only where the DNA matches it firmly. Part of the rows lack a size; the others show once, few, many or a class for expanded clones.

CDR3nt: TGTGCCAGCATTACCGGCGGACAGGCAGCAACTAATGAAAAACTGTTTTTT
CDR3aa: CASITGGQAATNEKLFF
d_gene: TRBD1
v_gene: TRBV2
j_gene: TRBJ1-4
abundance: -

CDR3nt: TGTGCCACCAGCAGGGGACAGTTGAACACTGAAGCTTTCTTT
CDR3aa: CATSRGQLNTEAFF
d_gene: TRBD1
v_gene: TRBV15
j_gene: TRBJ1-1
abundance: few

CDR3nt: TGTGCCAGTAGCCCGGGACTAAACTACGAGCAGTACTTC
CDR3aa: CASSPGLNYEQYF
d_gene: TRBD2
v_gene: TRBV19
j_gene: TRBJ2-7
abundance: few

CDR3nt: TGTGCCAGCAGTTTATCGGCGAGCTCCTACGAGCAGTACTTC
CDR3aa: CASSLSASSYEQYF
d_gene: -
v_gene: TRBV27
j_gene: TRBJ2-7
abundance: -

CDR3nt: TGTGCCAGCGAGATAGCTCCGAACACCGGGGAGCTGTTTTTT
CDR3aa: CASEIAPNTGELFF
d_gene: -
v_gene: TRBV9
j_gene: TRBJ2-2
abundance: -

CDR3nt: TGTGCCAGCAGCGTAGGGACTAGCGGGAGAGGTGAGCAGTTCTTC
CDR3aa: CASSVGTSGRGEQFF
d_gene: TRBD2
v_gene: TRBV9
j_gene: TRBJ2-1
abundance: -

CDR3nt: TGTGCCAGCAGCGTCCCTTCCACAGGGGGCACTGAAGCTTTCTTT
CDR3aa: CASSVPSTGGTEAFF
d_gene: TRBD1
v_gene: TRBV5-4
j_gene: TRBJ1-1
abundance: -

CDR3nt: TGCAGCGTTCAGCGGGACTCCTACAATGAGCAGTTCTTC
CDR3aa: CSVQRDSYNEQFF
d_gene: TRBD2
v_gene: TRBV29-1
j_gene: TRBJ2-1
abundance: -

CDR3nt: TGTGCCAGCAGGGCCCGACAGGCAGTGAACACTGAAGCTTTCTTT
CDR3aa: CASRARQAVNTEAFF
d_gene: -
v_gene: TRBV6-1
j_gene: TRBJ1-1
abundance: few

CDR3nt: TGCAGCGTCCGTGAGGACAGCAATCAGCCCCAGCATTTT
CDR3aa: CSVREDSNQPQHF
d_gene: -
v_gene: TRBV29-1
j_gene: TRBJ1-5
abundance: -

CDR3nt: TGTGCCAGCAGCGTAGAAGGACTCGGCACCGGGGAGCTGTTTTTT
CDR3aa: CASSVEGLGTGELFF
d_gene: -
v_gene: TRBV9
j_gene: TRBJ2-2
abundance: once

CDR3nt: TGCAGCGTTGAGGGCGGCCGGGGGGGCAATGAGCAGTTCTTC
CDR3aa: CSVEGGRGGNEQFF
d_gene: TRBD2
v_gene: TRBV29-1
j_gene: TRBJ2-1
abundance: few

CDR3nt: TGTGCCAGCAGACGGAGACTGAACACCGGGGAGCTGTTTTTT
CDR3aa: CASRRRLNTGELFF
d_gene: -
v_gene: TRBV27
j_gene: TRBJ2-2
abundance: few

CDR3nt: TGTGCCAGCAGCTTAGAGGGGAGGGGGCGAAAAGATACGCAGTATTTT
CDR3aa: CASSLEGRGRKDTQYF
d_gene: -
v_gene: TRBV7-2
j_gene: TRBJ2-3
abundance: -

CDR3nt: TGTGCCAGTAGTTCTAACACAGATACGCAGTATTTT
CDR3aa: CASSSNTDTQYF
d_gene: -
v_gene: TRBV19
j_gene: TRBJ2-3
abundance: -

CDR3nt: TGTGCCAGCAGCTTGGAAGGGTCTCGCCCTGGAAACACCATATATTTT
CDR3aa: CASSLEGSRPGNTIYF
d_gene: -
v_gene: TRBV5-4
j_gene: TRBJ1-3
abundance: -

CDR3nt: TGTGCCAGCAGTTTTGGCGGCCCCTACAATGAGCAGTTCTTC
CDR3aa: CASSFGGPYNEQFF
d_gene: -
v_gene: TRBV27
j_gene: TRBJ2-1
abundance: -

CDR3nt: TGTGCCAGCAGCGTAGATGGCGTAGTGACAGATACGCAGTATTTT
CDR3aa: CASSVDGVVTDTQYF
d_gene: -
v_gene: TRBV9
j_gene: TRBJ2-3
abundance: -

CDR3nt: TGTGCCACCAGCGATCGGGGGGGGCCAGAGACCCAGTACTTC
CDR3aa: CATSDRGGPETQYF
d_gene: TRBD2
v_gene: TRBV15
j_gene: TRBJ2-5
abundance: -

CDR3nt: TGTGCCAGCAGCACATTCGATGAGCAGTTCTTC
CDR3aa: CASSTFDEQFF
d_gene: -
v_gene: TRBV14
j_gene: TRBJ2-1
abundance: -